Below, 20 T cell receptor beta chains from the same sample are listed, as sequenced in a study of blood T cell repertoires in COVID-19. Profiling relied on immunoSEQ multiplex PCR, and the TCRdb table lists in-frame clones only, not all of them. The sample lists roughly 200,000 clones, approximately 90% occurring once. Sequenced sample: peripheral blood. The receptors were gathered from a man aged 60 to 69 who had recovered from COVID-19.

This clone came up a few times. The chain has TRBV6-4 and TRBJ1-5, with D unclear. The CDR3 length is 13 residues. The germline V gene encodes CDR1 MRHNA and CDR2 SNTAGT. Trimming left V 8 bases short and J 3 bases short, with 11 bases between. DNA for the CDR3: TGTGCCAGCTCCACTGAAATCAATCAGCCCCAGCATTTT. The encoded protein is CASSTEINQPQHF.

DNA for the CDR3: TGTGCCAGCAGCGTATCGGGGGATTTGGGGACCCAGTACTTC. Translating it yields CASSVSGDLGTQYF. V gene TRBV9 combines with J gene TRBJ2-5, with D possibly TRBD2 on 6 matching bases. Per germline, CDR1 SGDLS and CDR2 YYNGEE. Trimming left V 1 base short and J 7 bases short, with 14 bases between. CDR3 length: 14 amino acids.

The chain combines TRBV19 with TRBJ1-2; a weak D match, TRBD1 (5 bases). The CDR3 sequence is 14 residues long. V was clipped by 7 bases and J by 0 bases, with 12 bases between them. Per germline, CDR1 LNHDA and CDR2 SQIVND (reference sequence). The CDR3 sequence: CASMGERANYGYTF. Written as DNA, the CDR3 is TGTGCCAGTATGGGGGAGCGGGCTAACTATGGCTACACCTTC.

CDR3 sequence: CASSPRFSGESTDTQYF. CDR3 nucleotide sequence: TGTGCCAGCAGCCCACGATTCAGCGGGGAGTCCACAGATACGCAGTATTTT. J is TRBJ2-3 and V is TRBV7-3; TRBD2 agrees at 7 bases. The CDR3 is 17 amino acids. Germline loops: CDR1 SGHTA, CDR2 FQGTGA. V shed 5 bases, J shed 2 bases, and the junction held 13 bases outside the gene matches.

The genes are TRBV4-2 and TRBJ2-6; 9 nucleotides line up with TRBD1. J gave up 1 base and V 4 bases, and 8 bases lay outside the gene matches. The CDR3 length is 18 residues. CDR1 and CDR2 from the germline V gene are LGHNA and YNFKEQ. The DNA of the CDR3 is TGTGCCAGCAGCCTTACCGGGACAGGGTTTTCTGGGGCCAACGTCCTGACTTTC. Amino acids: CASSLTGTGFSGANVLTF.

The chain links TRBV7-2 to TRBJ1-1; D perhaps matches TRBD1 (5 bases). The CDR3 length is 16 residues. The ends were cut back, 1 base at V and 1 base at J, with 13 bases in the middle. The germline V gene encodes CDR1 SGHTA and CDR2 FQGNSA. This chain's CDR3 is CASSLGGTYRNTEAFF. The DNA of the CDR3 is TGTGCCAGCAGCTTAGGGGGGACTTACAGGAACACTGAAGCTTTCTTT.

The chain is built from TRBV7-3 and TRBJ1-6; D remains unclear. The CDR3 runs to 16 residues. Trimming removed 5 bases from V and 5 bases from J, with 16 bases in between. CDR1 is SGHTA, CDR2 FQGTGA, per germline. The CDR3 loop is CASSPQPRGNNSPLHF. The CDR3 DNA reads TGTGCCAGCAGCCCGCAACCCCGCGGTAATAATTCACCCCTCCACTTT.

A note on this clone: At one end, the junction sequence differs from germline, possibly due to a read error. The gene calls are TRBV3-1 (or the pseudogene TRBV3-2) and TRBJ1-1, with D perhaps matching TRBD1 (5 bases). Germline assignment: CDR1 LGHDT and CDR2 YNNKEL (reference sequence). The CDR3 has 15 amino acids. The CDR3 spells CASTQRSPGSTEAFF. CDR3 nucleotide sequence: TGTGCCAGCACCCAACGATCCCCAGGGTCCACTGAAGCTTTCTTT.

CDR3 residues: CATSARGETQYF. The CDR3 DNA sequence: TGTGCCACCAGCGCTAGGGGTGAGACCCAGTACTTC. The gene calls are TRBV15 and TRBJ2-5, with D possibly matching TRBD1 (5 bases). V gave up 5 bases and J gave up 5 bases, with 9 bases separating them. The CDR3 is 12 residues long. CDR1 is LNHNV, CDR2 YYDKDF, per germline (reference sequence).

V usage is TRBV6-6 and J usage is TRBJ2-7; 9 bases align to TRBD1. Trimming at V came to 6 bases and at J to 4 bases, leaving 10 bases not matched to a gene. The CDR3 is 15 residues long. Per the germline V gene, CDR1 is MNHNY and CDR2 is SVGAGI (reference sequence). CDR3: CASRAGTGQGYEQYF. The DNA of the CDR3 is TGTGCCAGCAGGGCCGGGACAGGGCAGGGGTACGAGCAGTACTTC.

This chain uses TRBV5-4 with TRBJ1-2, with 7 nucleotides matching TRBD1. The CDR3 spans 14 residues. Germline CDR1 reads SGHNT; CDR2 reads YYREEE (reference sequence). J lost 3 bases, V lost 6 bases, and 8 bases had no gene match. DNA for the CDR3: TGTGCCAGCACCCTACAGGGGACAGACTATGGCTACACCTTC. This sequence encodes CASTLQGTDYGYTF.

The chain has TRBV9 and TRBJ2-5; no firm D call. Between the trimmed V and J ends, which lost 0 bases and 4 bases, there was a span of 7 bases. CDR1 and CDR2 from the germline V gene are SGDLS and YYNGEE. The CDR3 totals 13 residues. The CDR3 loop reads CASSVEIRETQYF. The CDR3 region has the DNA TGTGCCAGCAGCGTAGAAATCCGAGAGACCCAGTACTTC.

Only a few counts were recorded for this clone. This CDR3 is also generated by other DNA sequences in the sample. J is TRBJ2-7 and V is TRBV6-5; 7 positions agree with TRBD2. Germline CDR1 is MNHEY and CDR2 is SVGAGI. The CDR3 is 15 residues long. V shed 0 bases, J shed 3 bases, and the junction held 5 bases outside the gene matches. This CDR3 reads CASSYSASGGYEQYF. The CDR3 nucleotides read TGTGCCAGCAGTTACTCGGCTAGCGGAGGCTACGAGCAGTACTTC.

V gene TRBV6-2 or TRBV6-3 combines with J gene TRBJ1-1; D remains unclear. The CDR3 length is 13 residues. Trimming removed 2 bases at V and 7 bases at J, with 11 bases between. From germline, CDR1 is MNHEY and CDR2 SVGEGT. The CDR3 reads CASSYQLRDEAFF. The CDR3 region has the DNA TGTGCCAGCAGTTACCAGTTACGGGATGAAGCTTTCTTT.

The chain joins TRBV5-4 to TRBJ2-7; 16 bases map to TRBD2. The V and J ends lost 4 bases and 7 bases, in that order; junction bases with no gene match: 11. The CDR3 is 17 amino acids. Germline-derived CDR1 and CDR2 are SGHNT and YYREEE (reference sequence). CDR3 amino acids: CASSPGGLAGGLGEQYF. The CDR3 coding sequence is TGTGCCAGCAGCCCAGGGGGACTAGCGGGAGGGCTAGGTGAGCAGTACTTC.

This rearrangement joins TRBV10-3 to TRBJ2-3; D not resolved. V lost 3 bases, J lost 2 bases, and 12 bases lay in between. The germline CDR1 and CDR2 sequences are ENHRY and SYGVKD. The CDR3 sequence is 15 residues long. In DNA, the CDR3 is TGTGCCATCAGTGAATCTTTTGGCATCACAGATACGCAGTATTTT. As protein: CAISESFGITDTQYF.

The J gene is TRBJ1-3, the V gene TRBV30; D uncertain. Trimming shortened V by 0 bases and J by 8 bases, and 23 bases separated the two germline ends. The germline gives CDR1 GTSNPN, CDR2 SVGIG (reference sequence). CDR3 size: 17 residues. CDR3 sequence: CAWSVPVPSRPRDTIYF. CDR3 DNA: TGTGCCTGGAGTGTACCTGTGCCAAGCCGACCCCGGGACACCATATATTTT.

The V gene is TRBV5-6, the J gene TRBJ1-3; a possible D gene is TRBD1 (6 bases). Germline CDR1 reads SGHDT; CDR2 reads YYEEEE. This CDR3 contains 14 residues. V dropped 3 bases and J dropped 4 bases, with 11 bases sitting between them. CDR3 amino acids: CASSSQGTGNTIYF. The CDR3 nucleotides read TGTGCCAGCAGCTCACAGGGCACGGGAAACACCATATATTTT. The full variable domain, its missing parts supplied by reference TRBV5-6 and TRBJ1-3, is DAGVTQSPTHLIKTRGQQVTLRCSPKSGHDTVSWYQQALGQGPQFIFQYYEEEERQRGNFPDRFSGHQFPNYSSELNVNALLLGDSALYLCASSSQGTGNTIYFGEGSWLTVV.

This CDR3 reads CASSYSTGAYEKLFF. CDR3 coding DNA: TGTGCCAGCAGTTACTCGACAGGGGCTTATGAAAAACTGTTTTTT. The chain links TRBV6-5 to TRBJ1-4; TRBD1 matches 8 bases. V lost 0 bases, J lost 6 bases, and 3 bases stayed unmatched. The CDR3 contains 15 residues. Per germline, CDR1 MNHEY and CDR2 SVGAGI.

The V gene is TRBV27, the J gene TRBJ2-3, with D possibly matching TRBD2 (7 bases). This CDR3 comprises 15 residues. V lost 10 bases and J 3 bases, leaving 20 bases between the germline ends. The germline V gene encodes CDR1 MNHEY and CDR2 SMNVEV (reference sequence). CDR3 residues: CATSWVGGPTDTQYF. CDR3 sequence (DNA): TGTGCCACCTCATGGGTGGGGGGGCCGACAGATACGCAGTATTTT.